Following are 23 T cell receptor beta chains from one sample sequenced in a study of control samples from healthy donors and cancer patients. The assay was immunoSEQ multiplex PCR, and TCRdb's table has in-frame clones only and misses some. In the table there are over 150,000 clones, 85% to 95% of which are singletons. The sample was blood. These receptors were collected from a woman aged 18-29 years in good health.

The CDR3 loop is CASSLVAGGYYGYTF. As DNA, the CDR3 is TGTGCCAGCAGCTTAGTCGCAGGGGGCTACTATGGCTACACCTTC. The chain has TRBV7-9 and TRBJ1-2, with 8 bases aligning to TRBD1. The CDR3 extends over 15 amino acids. Trimming cost V 1 base and J 3 bases; bases outside gene matches: 4. Per the germline V gene, CDR1 is SEHNR and CDR2 is FQNEAQ (reference sequence).

The chain combines TRBV7-2 with TRBJ1-2; the D gene is possibly TRBD1 (6 bases). The CDR3 consists of 13 residues. V was trimmed by 5 bases and J by 7 bases, leaving 14 bases between them. The germline gives CDR1 SGHTA, CDR2 FQGNSA. The DNA for the CDR3 is TGTGCCAGCAGCCCCAGTGGGGGCATTGGCTACACCTTC. It yields the protein CASSPSGGIGYTF.

The chain has TRBV7-9 and TRBJ2-3, with D hard to call. The CDR3 has 14 residues. Germline lookup yields CDR1 SEHNR and CDR2 FQNEAQ (reference sequence). V was cut by 0 bases and J by 6 bases, with 10 bases left in between. CDR3 in DNA: TGTGCCAGCAGCTTAGCGGGTCTAGGGGATACGCAGTATTTT. Its translation: CASSLAGLGDTQYF.

This clone was recorded once. This chain joins TRBV6-6 and TRBJ2-1; no clear D. With 8 bases removed from V and 12 bases from J, the gap between germline ends came to 17 bases. CDR1 is MNHNY, CDR2 SVGAGI, per germline (reference sequence). This CDR3 spans 12 amino acids. For the CDR3, the DNA is TGTGCCAGCTCGACGCGAAACCCGACGCAGTTCTTC. This sequence encodes CASSTRNPTQFF.

The rearrangement uses TRBV6-6 and TRBJ2-2; D is unclear. The CDR3 spans 13 residues. CDR1 is MNHNY and CDR2 is SVGAGI in the germline V gene (reference sequence). V shed 5 bases and J shed 8 bases, with 12 bases lying between them. CDR3 DNA sequence: TGTGCCAGCAGTCTCCCAGTTGGGGGGGAGCTGTTTTTT. It encodes CASSLPVGGELFF.

This sequence joins TRBV30 and TRBJ2-6; D is ambiguous. The CDR3 extends over 18 amino acids. The germline V gene has CDR1 GTSNPN and CDR2 SVGIG (reference sequence). Trimming pared 0 bases from V and 0 bases from J, leaving 15 bases between. CDR3 nucleotides: TGTGCCTGGAGTGTAGGGCAGTTACCCAGCTCTGGGGCCAACGTCCTGACTTTC. It yields the protein CAWSVGQLPSSGANVLTF.

The chain links TRBV19 to TRBJ1-1; TRBD1 might be the D (5 bases). This CDR3 is 13 amino acids long. The germline CDR1 and CDR2 sequences are LNHDA and SQIVND (reference sequence). With 9 bases removed from V and 0 bases from J, the gap between germline ends came to 11 bases. In DNA form, the CDR3 reads TGTGCCAGCCAACAGGAAATGAACACTGAAGCTTTCTTT. Its translation: CASQQEMNTEAFF.

This rearrangement joins TRBV19 to TRBJ1-6; D not certain. With 11 bases removed from V and 9 bases from J, the gap between germline ends came to 17 bases. The CDR3 length is 13 residues. CDR1 and CDR2 from the germline V gene are LNHDA and SQIVND (reference sequence). DNA of the CDR3: TGTGCCGCTACTAAGGGTTGGGCTTCACCCCTCCACTTT. Translation gives CAATKGWASPLHF. Combining the CDR3 with reference TRBV19 and TRBJ1-6 gives the whole variable domain DGGITQSPKYLFRKEGQNVTLSCEQNLNHDAMYWYRQDPGQGLRLIYYSQIVNDFQKGDIAEGYSVSREKKESFPLTVTSAQKNPTAFYLCAATKGWASPLHFGNGTRLTVT.

This chain uses TRBV5-1 with TRBJ1-1; D is ambiguous. This CDR3 is 14 amino acids long. Germline CDR1 SGHRS, CDR2 YFSETQ. V lost 7 bases and J 1 base, leaving 14 bases between the germline ends. The CDR3 nucleotides are TGCGCCAGCGGCCGGGAGACAAAGAACACTGAAGCTTTCTTT. It yields the protein CASGRETKNTEAFF.

The rearrangement uses TRBV7-3 and TRBJ2-5; maybe TRBD2 (6 bases). The CDR3 sequence is 13 residues long. The germline gives CDR1 SGHTA, CDR2 FQGTGA. Trimming pared 5 bases from V and 9 bases from J, leaving 16 bases between. CDR3 loop: CASSPTRRGAQYF. DNA for the CDR3: TGTGCCAGCAGCCCTACTCGACGCGGGGCCCAGTACTTC. The full variable domain, its missing parts supplied by reference TRBV7-3 and TRBJ2-5, is GAGVSQTPSNKVTEKGKYVELRCDPISGHTALYWYRQSLGQGPEFLIYFQGTGAADDSGLPNDRFFAVRPEGSVSTLKIQRTERGDSAVYLCASSPTRRGAQYFGPGTRLLVL.

The chain joins TRBV4-2 to TRBJ2-7, with 8 bases matching TRBD1. Germline lookup yields CDR1 LGHNA and CDR2 YNFKEQ. CDR3 length: 15 amino acids. The junction had 4 bases not matched to a gene; V was cut back by 2 bases and J by 1 base. CDR3 nucleotide sequence: TGTGCCAGCAGCCAAACAGGGGGTGCTTCCTACGAGCAGTACTTC. Its translation is CASSQTGGASYEQYF.

This clone occurred a few times. The chain is built from TRBV5-4 and TRBJ2-7, with TRBD2 matching 11 bases. V lost 3 bases, J lost 9 bases, and 8 bases stayed unmatched. The CDR3 runs to 14 residues. In germline, CDR1 is SGHNT, CDR2 YYREEE (reference sequence). The CDR3 protein is CASSSTSGDALQYF. CDR3 in DNA: TGTGCCAGCAGCTCGACTAGCGGGGATGCGCTGCAGTACTTC.

J is TRBJ2-1 and V is TRBV11-2; D gene uncertain. Germline V gene data show CDR1 as SGHAT and CDR2 as FQNNGV. Deletions cut 0 bases from V and 9 bases from J, with 12 bases between. The CDR3 sequence is 14 residues long. CDR3 coding DNA: TGTGCCAGCAGCTTAGAAGGCCAGTCCGGTGAGCAGTTCTTC. Translated, it gives CASSLEGQSGEQFF.

The chain has TRBV14 and TRBJ1-2; weak D call: TRBD1 (6 bases). V lost 0 bases, J lost 6 bases, and 20 bases lay in between. The V gene's germline CDR1 is SGHDN and CDR2 FVKESK. The CDR3 is 17 residues long. The CDR3 nucleotides are TGTGCCAGCAGCCAAGATTCTAGTGGCAGGGGATTGGATGGCTACACCTTC. Translation: CASSQDSSGRGLDGYTF.

This chain uses TRBV2 with TRBJ1-6; no reliable D call. The CDR3 is 16 amino acids. Germline-derived CDR1 and CDR2 are SNHLY and FYNNEI. V lost 2 bases to trimming and J lost 1 base, with 9 bases between them. CDR3 loop: CASSERLQSYNSPLHF. CDR3 DNA sequence: TGTGCCAGCAGTGAAAGGTTACAGTCCTATAATTCACCCCTCCACTTT.

About this clone itself: This same CDR3 is encoded by further DNA sequences in the sample. V gene TRBV6-5 combines with J gene TRBJ1-1; tentatively, D is TRBD1 (5 bases). CDR1 is MNHEY, CDR2 SVGAGI, per germline. V was cut by 0 bases and J by 0 bases, with 5 bases left in between. The CDR3 has 14 amino acids. The CDR3 bases are TGTGCCAGCAGTTACTCGGGGGTGAACACTGAAGCTTTCTTT. Amino acid sequence: CASSYSGVNTEAFF.

J is TRBJ2-6 and V is TRBV7-8; D not certain. Germline CDR1 SGHVS, CDR2 FQNEAQ. The CDR3 totals 16 residues. Between the trimmed V and J ends, which lost 0 bases and 2 bases, there was a span of 8 bases. DNA of the CDR3: TGTGCCAGCAGCTTAGCGTGGGTTACTGGGGCCAACGTCCTGACTTTC. Residues: CASSLAWVTGANVLTF.

The chain joins TRBV5-1 to TRBJ2-3, with a weak D call TRBD1 (6 bases). The CDR3 extends over 13 amino acids. Trimming took off 4 bases at V and 4 bases at J, with 10 bases between the two ends. Germline lookup yields CDR1 SGHRS and CDR2 YFSETQ. CDR3 region: CASSPGTPDTQYF. In nucleotides, the CDR3 is TGCGCCAGCAGCCCCGGGACACCAGATACGCAGTATTTT.

This clone appeared a single time. The V gene is TRBV13, the J gene TRBJ1-1; maybe TRBD1 (5 bases). V gave up 1 base and J gave up 8 bases, with 14 bases separating them. CDR1 is PRHDT, CDR2 FYEKMQ, per germline (reference sequence). The CDR3 loop spans 14 amino acids. The CDR3 sequence: CASSLEEEGYEAFF. The CDR3 DNA reads TGTGCCAGCAGCTTAGAGGAAGAGGGGTACGAAGCTTTCTTT.

The chain recombines TRBV7-2 with TRBJ1-5; the D is unclear. The CDR3 sequence is 13 residues long. Trimming left V 4 bases short and J 4 bases short, with 8 bases between. The germline V gene has CDR1 SGHTA and CDR2 FQGNSA. Here the CDR3 DNA reads TGTGCCAGCAGCTCCCACCAGAATCAGCCCCAGCATTTT. Its protein is CASSSHQNQPQHF. Full variable domain (remainder filled in from reference TRBV7-2 and TRBJ1-5): GAGVSQSPSNKVTEKGKDVELRCDPISGHTALYWYRQSLGQGLEFLIYFQGNSAPDKSGLPSDRFSAERTGGSVSTLTIQRTQQEDSAVYLCASSSHQNQPQHFGDGTRLSIL.

The chain combines TRBV11-2 with TRBJ1-4; TRBD1 might be the D (5 bases). This CDR3 comprises 14 residues. V was cut by 3 bases and J by 8 bases, with 13 bases left in between. Per germline, CDR1 SGHAT and CDR2 FQNNGV. CDR3 residues: CASSLIGTGEKLFF. The DNA for the CDR3 is TGTGCCAGCAGCTTGATAGGGACCGGCGAAAAACTGTTTTTT.

The chain is built from TRBV6-4 and TRBJ1-1, with D uncertain. V lost 2 bases and J 4 bases, leaving 14 bases between the germline ends. Germline-derived CDR1 and CDR2 are MRHNA and SNTAGT. This CDR3 has 15 residues. The CDR3 sequence is CASSDPEDEGTEAFF. The CDR3 DNA reads TGTGCCAGCAGTGACCCCGAGGACGAGGGCACTGAAGCTTTCTTT.

The V call is TRBV12-3 or TRBV12-4, the J call TRBJ2-2; no reliable D call. This CDR3 has 13 residues. Trimming pared 3 bases from V and 1 base from J, leaving 3 bases between. The DNA for the CDR3 is TGTGCCAGCAGTTTGAGGAACACCGGGGAGCTGTTTTTT. Protein sequence: CASSLRNTGELFF.